The sample holds a few counts of the clone carrying this T cell receptor (beta chain). Uncontrolled infection, other autoimmune disease, pregnancy or lactation excluded patients. V lost 6 bases, J lost 1 base, and 9 bases lay in between. The CDR3 extends over 13 amino acids. CDR1 is LGHDT and CDR2 is YNNKEL in the germline V gene (reference sequence). The data belong to a study of T cells in Graves' hyperthyroidism and ophthalmopathy. Study summary: Staff took peripheral blood when the initial diagnosis was made, before any treatment began.

The investigators amplified TCR beta CDR3 regions from RNA transcripts. First-round RT-PCR with HTBI primers amplified the TCR CDR3 region. Using its own MiXCR run on the multiplex PCR reads, TCRdb lists one record per CDR3 protein. Of approximately 370,000 distinct CDR3 sequences detected, under 15% appear once; the ten largest clones hold approximately 32%. The sequenced material came from blood. The genes are TRBV3-1 and TRBJ1-2; D is unresolved. The source of this sequence is a young woman with Graves' hyperthyroidism. CDR3 DNA: TGTGCCAGCAGTCCAGACTATAACTATGGCTACACCTTC. Its protein is CASSPDYNYGYTF.